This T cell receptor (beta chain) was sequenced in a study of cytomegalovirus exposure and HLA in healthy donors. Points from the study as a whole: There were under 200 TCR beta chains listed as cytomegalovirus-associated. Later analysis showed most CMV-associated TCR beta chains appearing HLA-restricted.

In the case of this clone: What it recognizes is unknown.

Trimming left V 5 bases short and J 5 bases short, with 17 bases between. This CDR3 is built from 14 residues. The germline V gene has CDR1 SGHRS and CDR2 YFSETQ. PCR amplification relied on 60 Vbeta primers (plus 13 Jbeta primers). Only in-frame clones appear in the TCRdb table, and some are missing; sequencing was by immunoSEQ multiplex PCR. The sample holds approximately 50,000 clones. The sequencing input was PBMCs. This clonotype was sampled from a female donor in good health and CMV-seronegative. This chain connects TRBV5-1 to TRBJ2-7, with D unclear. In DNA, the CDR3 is TGCGCCAGCAGGCGAGGCCATTCGAGCGACGAGCAGTACTTC. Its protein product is CASRRGHSSDEQYF.